This T cell receptor (beta chain) derives from a study of early T cells in non-severe SARS-CoV-2 infection. Study as a whole: Unsorted whole-blood RNA was sequenced in bulk, leaving chains unpaired. General study results and limits: Anti-spike CD8 specificities were favored by VDJdb matching, whose results missed private and CD4 specificities.

V was pared by 6 bases and J by 5 bases, with 14 bases between. The germline gives CDR1 DFQATT, CDR2 SNEGSKA (reference sequence). The CDR3 spans 13 residues. Unique molecular identifiers (one per individual cDNA molecule) were attached. MiXCR, run by TCRdb on the 5' RACE reads, gives a single entry per CDR3 protein. This sample has more than 95,000 distinct CDR3 sequences, with more than 9.5% found just once. This clonotype was observed a few times. No antigen is known for it. Sample: whole blood, taken at baseline. The TCR comes from an adult who was a healthcare worker with PCR-confirmed SARS-CoV-2 infection or an uninfected control (not recorded which). V gene TRBV20-1 combines with J gene TRBJ2-1, with D possibly called TRBD1 or TRBD2 (5 bases each). In DNA form, the CDR3 reads TGCAGTGCCCTTGGGACGAAAAACAATGAGCAGTTCTTC. It codes for CSALGTKNNEQFF.